Listed below are T cell receptor beta chains from one sample, sequenced in a study of T-cell reconstitution after alpha-beta-depleted transplantation in children. In TCRdb, the PCR reads were re-called with MiXCR into one record per CDR3 protein. The repertoire holds a few hundred thousand distinct CDR3 sequences, more than 20% seen once, with under 45% in the top ten. The input for sequencing was PBMCs, taken before TCRalphabeta/CD19-depleted stem cell transplant. The origin of the receptors is a boy younger than two with Wiskott-Aldrich syndrome, due to receive a stem cell transplant. Each CDR3 is given with its conserved first and last residue. The D gene is left open where the match is weak. Rows give clone size only sometimes, using once, few, many, or a class for an expanded clone.

cdr3_length	v_call	clone_size	d_call	j_call	cdr3_nt	cdr3_aa
15	TRBV28	once	NA	TRBJ1-3	TGTGCCAGCGGAATCAGAGTAGGGACTGGAAACACCATATATTTT	CASGIRVGTGNTIYF
14	TRBV20-1	NA	TRBD1	TRBJ2-3	TGCAGTGTTAACCTTAGGGACAGGGGAAATACGCAGTATTTT	CSVNLRDRGNTQYF
15	TRBV5-1	NA	TRBD2	TRBJ2-3	TGCGCCAGCAGCTTCGGACTAGCGGGAGTTGATACGCAGTATTTT	CASSFGLAGVDTQYF
13	TRBV20-1	NA	NA	TRBJ2-7	TGCAGTGCTAGCGGGAGCGGCTTGGACGAGCAGTACTTC	CSASGSGLDEQYF
13	TRBV7-2	NA	NA	TRBJ2-1	TGTGCCAGCAGCTTAGCAGCCGTCAATGAGCAGTTCTTC	CASSLAAVNEQFF
13	TRBV5-8	NA	TRBD1	TRBJ2-2	TGTGCCAGCAGCTCCAGGGGGAACGGGGAGCTGTTTTTT	CASSSRGNGELFF
15	TRBV5-1	NA	TRBD1	TRBJ2-7	TGCGCCAGCAGCTCGACAGGGGGCTTCGGCTACGAGCAGTACTTC	CASSSTGGFGYEQYF
15	TRBV3-1	once	NA	TRBJ2-2	TGTGCCAGCAGCCAAAATAACAAGAACACCGGGGAGCTGTTTTTT	CASSQNNKNTGELFF
14	TRBV20-1	NA	NA	TRBJ1-1	TGCAGTGCTAGAGATCCTGGGAGGCACACTGAAGCTTTCTTT	CSARDPGRHTEAFF
16	TRBV5-6	few	TRBD1	TRBJ2-5	TGTGCCAGCAGCCGCTTCGACAGGGGGCAAAAAGAGACCCAGTACTTC	CASSRFDRGQKETQYF
16	TRBV5-1	NA	NA	TRBJ1-1	TGCGCCAGCAGCACAAACACCGGCGGGGGGAACACTGAAGCTTTCTTT	CASSTNTGGGNTEAFF
14	TRBV5-6	NA	NA	TRBJ2-5	TGTGCCAGCAGCTTGGACCCTATAGGGGAGACCCAGTACTTC	CASSLDPIGETQYF
16	TRBV7-2	NA	TRBD2	TRBJ2-5	TGTGCCAGCAGCTTGACCCTAGCGGGAGTTTCAGAGACCCAGTACTTC	CASSLTLAGVSETQYF
13	TRBV14	NA	NA	TRBJ2-3	TGTGCCAGCAGCCAGATAAAGGAGGCAGGAGCGTATTTT	CASSQIKEAGAYF
14	TRBV12-3/TRBV12-4	NA	NA	TRBJ2-6	TGTGCCAGCAGTTGGGTCTTCGGGGCCAACGGCCTGACTTTC	CASSWVFGANGLTF
15	TRBV4-1	few	TRBD1	TRBJ2-5	TGCGCCAGCAGCCAAGAGAATGCAGGGGGAGAGACCCAGTACTTC	CASSQENAGGETQYF
14	TRBV3-1	NA	NA	TRBJ2-1	TGTGCCAGCAGCCAACCGGGGCGCTACAATGAGCAGTTCTTC	CASSQPGRYNEQFF
16	TRBV5-1	few	NA	TRBJ1-2	TGCGCCAGCAGCTTTTTAGGAGGTACCGGGGGGAATGGCTACACCTTC	CASSFLGGTGGNGYTF
16	TRBV7-8	few	TRBD1	TRBJ2-1	TGTGCCAGCAGCACAGGGACAGCTAATTCCTACAATGAGCAGTTCTTC	CASSTGTANSYNEQFF
15	TRBV21-1	NA	NA	TRBJ1-4	TGTGCCAGCAGCAAACCCACGGGACAGGGTAAAAAACTGTTTTTT	CASSKPTGQGKKLFF
16	TRBV9	NA	NA	TRBJ2-1	TGTGCCAGCAGCGGGAGTCTGGGCCAGGCGGTTAATGAGCAGTTCTTC	CASSGSLGQAVNEQFF
16	TRBV5-1	NA	TRBD2	TRBJ2-3	TGCGCCAGCAGCACACTAGCGGGAGGGCCCACAGATACGCAGTATTTT	CASSTLAGGPTDTQYF
14	TRBV19	few	TRBD2	TRBJ2-2	TGTGCCAGTAGCGCCCTCGGGGGGGCCGGGGAGCTGTTTTTT	CASSALGGAGELFF
16	TRBV10-3	few	TRBD1	TRBJ2-7	TGTGCCATCAGTGAGGGCGGAGGACAGGGGACCTACGAGCAGTACTTC	CAISEGGGQGTYEQYF
15	TRBV5-5	NA	NA	TRBJ2-7	TGTGCCAGCAGCTTCACCCTCGACAGGAGATACGAGCAGTACTTC	CASSFTLDRRYEQYF
16	TRBV6-1	NA	TRBD2	TRBJ2-2	TGTGCCAGCAGCACCACTAGCGGGAGGATAACCGGGGAGCCGTTTTTT	CASSTTSGRITGEPFF
12	TRBV20-1	NA	NA	TRBJ1-2	TGCAGTGCTGTAGGGATCGACCCTGGCTACACCTTC	CSAVGIDPGYTF
13	TRBV29-1	few	TRBD1	TRBJ1-2	TGCAGCGTGGCCGGGACAGGGGGCTATGGCTACACCTTC	CSVAGTGGYGYTF
16	TRBV20-1	NA	NA	TRBJ1-2	TGCAGTGCTAGGACTGAGGGACTGTTCATAAACTATGGCTACACCTTC	CSARTEGLFINYGYTF
14	TRBV28	few	TRBD1	TRBJ2-7	TGTGCCAGCAGGCCGGGACAGATCTCCTACGAGCAGTACTTC	CASRPGQISYEQYF
16	TRBV5-1	NA	TRBD2	TRBJ2-1	TGCGCCAGCAGCTCGGGGACTAGCGGACAATACAATGAGCAGTTCTTC	CASSSGTSGQYNEQFF
14	TRBV5-1	NA	NA	TRBJ2-1	TGCGCCAGCAGCTTGGGCCCTTTATCGGGGAAGCAGTTCTTC	CASSLGPLSGKQFF
14	TRBV20-1	few	TRBD2	TRBJ2-1	TGCAGTGCTATTAGGACTAGCGGGGACAATGAGCAGTTCTTC	CSAIRTSGDNEQFF
13	TRBV6-1	NA	TRBD1	TRBJ1-1	TGTGCCAGCAGTGAAAGCGGAGCAGGGGGAGCTTTCTTT	CASSESGAGGAFF
14	TRBV12-3/TRBV12-4	NA	NA	TRBJ2-1	TGTGCCAGCAGTCGGTCCCCCCAGAGTCCTGAGCAGTTCTTC	CASSRSPQSPEQFF
17	TRBV5-1	NA	NA	TRBJ2-3	TGCGCCAGCAGCCGTGGCGGGCGGGACTCCCACACAGATACGCAGTATTTT	CASSRGGRDSHTDTQYF
16	TRBV27	few	TRBD2	TRBJ2-2	TGTGCCAGCAGTCTCCTCGGGGGGGAGAACACCGGGGAGCTGTTTTTT	CASSLLGGENTGELFF
16	TRBV7-8	once	NA	TRBJ2-7	TGTGCCAGCAGCTCCAGCCCCGGGACAAGCTCCTACGAGCAGTACTTC	CASSSSPGTSSYEQYF
16	TRBV28	NA	NA	TRBJ1-4	TGTGCCAGCAGTACTTCATACAGGGTGATTGACGAAAAACTGTTTTTT	CASSTSYRVIDEKLFF
16	TRBV4-1	few	NA	TRBJ1-3	TGCGCCAGCAGCCAAGATTGGGACCACTCTGGAAACACCATATATTTT	CASSQDWDHSGNTIYF
12	TRBV6-5	few	NA	TRBJ1-1	TGTGCCAGCACCAATAGGGGAACTGAAGCTTTCTTT	CASTNRGTEAFF
12	TRBV6-6	NA	NA	TRBJ1-2	TGTGCCAGCAGTTCCCCAGGGGAAGGCTACACCTTC	CASSSPGEGYTF
14	TRBV5-1	NA	NA	TRBJ2-5	TGCGCCAGCAGCTTGGCCGGATATGGAGAGACCCAGTACTTC	CASSLAGYGETQYF
13	TRBV20-1	NA	NA	TRBJ1-5	TGCAGTGCTGTCCCCGGGACTTCCTTTCCCCAGCATTTT	CSAVPGTSFPQHF
16	TRBV20-1	few	TRBD2	TRBJ2-3	TGCAGTGCCACGACTAGCGGGAGGAAAAGCACAGATACGCAGTATTTT	CSATTSGRKSTDTQYF
13	TRBV5-1	NA	TRBD2	TRBJ2-1	TGCGCCAGCAGCCCTAGCGGGGGTGATGAGCAGTTCTTC	CASSPSGGDEQFF
13	TRBV5-1	NA	NA	TRBJ2-5	TGCGCCAGCAGCTTGGGTGTGAAGGAGACCCAGTACTTC	CASSLGVKETQYF
16	TRBV15	NA	TRBD1	TRBJ2-5	TGTGCCACCAGCAGAGATCAGGGGACAGGGACAGAGACCCAGTACTTC	CATSRDQGTGTETQYF
13	TRBV27	few	NA	TRBJ2-2	TGTGCCAGCAATAGACGGAACACCGGGGAGCTGTTTTTT	CASNRRNTGELFF
15	TRBV27	NA	NA	TRBJ2-2	TGTGCCAGCAGTTTAATGGGGGCCCGCACCGGGGAGCTGTTTTTT	CASSLMGARTGELFF